The present TCR beta chain was sequenced within a study of blood T cell repertoires in COVID-19. This table comes from immunoSEQ multiplex PCR, and its TCRdb copy is limited to in-frame clones, with some not included. The data contain approximately 70,000 clones, roughly 79% of them singletons. This clone was recorded at least ten times. The CDR3 spans 13 residues. CDR1 and CDR2 (germline): SGHTA, FQGTGA. The V end was cut by 2 bases, the J end by 3 bases, with 7 bases between. Material: peripheral blood. The genes are TRBV7-3 and TRBJ1-1; TRBD1 is a possible D gene (5 bases). This TCR derives from a woman aged 55-69 years with acute or convalescent COVID-19. The DNA of the CDR3 is TGTGCCAGCAGCTTAGGGGGGGACACTGAAGCTTTCTTT. Its translation: CASSLGGDTEAFF.